Below are 24 T cell receptor beta chains sequenced from a single sample in a study of human T cells and chemical hapten exposure. The time point here: patch test 1, 2 weeks after DPC sensitization. Treatment denoted: therapeutic diphenylcyclopropenone sensitization with weekly scalp DPC. TCRdb re-called the RACE reads with MiXCR, one entry per CDR3 protein. The table includes 150,000 to 200,000 distinct CDR3 sequences, approximately 14% detected once. The source was whole blood, collected in connection with sensitization to the hapten diphenylcyclopropenone (DPC). The receptors derive from a woman aged 25 to 39 with alopecia areata. Some clones in this sample may be carry-over from other donors' samples.

The chain uses TRBV30 and TRBJ2-1; the D is unclear. CDR1 is GTSNPN, CDR2 SVGIG, per germline (reference sequence). Trimming shortened V by 0 bases and J by 13 bases, and 13 bases separated the two germline ends. This CDR3 comprises 12 residues. The CDR3 here is CAWSVGDRVQFF. CDR3 in DNA: TGTGCCTGGAGTGTAGGTGATCGGGTACAGTTCTTC. Variable domain in full (rest from reference TRBV30 and TRBJ2-1): SQTIHQWPATLVQPVGSPLSLECTVEGTSNPNLYWYRQAAGRGLQLLFYSVGIGQISSEVPQNLSASRPQDRQFILSSKKLLLSDSGFYLCAWSVGDRVQFFGPGTRLTVL.

This clonotype was counted between two and nine times. The gene calls are TRBV10-2 and TRBJ2-1; D gene unclear. Trimming removed 4 bases at V and 3 bases at J, with 16 bases between. The CDR3 has 16 residues. CDR1 and CDR2 (germline): WSHSY, SAAADI. CDR3 DNA: TGCGCCAGCAGTGCTCCCTCGTTCTGGGGCTACAATGAGCAGTTCTTC. Its translation is CASSAPSFWGYNEQFF.

This clonotype was picked up a small number of times. The chain employs TRBV7-9 and TRBJ2-5, with 8 bases identical to TRBD2. The CDR3 consists of 15 residues. Trimming took 5 bases from V and 1 from J; bases not matched to a gene: 6. The V gene's germline CDR1 is SEHNR and CDR2 FQNEAQ (reference sequence). DNA for the CDR3: TGTGCCAGCAGCCGACCCGGGACTAGCCAAGAGACCCAGTACTTC. This codes for CASSRPGTSQETQYF.

The chain has TRBV7-9 and TRBJ2-1; D might be TRBD1 (6 bases). V was trimmed by 10 bases and J by 7 bases, leaving 14 bases between them. This CDR3 spans 12 amino acids. CDR1 is SEHNR, CDR2 FQNEAQ, per germline (reference sequence). The CDR3 DNA follows: TGTGCCACATCAGGGGTAGGGAATGAGCAGTTCTTC. This encodes CATSGVGNEQFF.

This clonotype occurred a few times. The rearrangement links TRBV5-4 to TRBJ1-5; tentative D call: TRBD1 (5 bases). V gave up 4 bases and J gave up 6 bases, with 8 bases separating them. The germline V gene has CDR1 SGHNT and CDR2 YYREEE (reference sequence). CDR3 length equals 12 residues. This chain's CDR3 is CASSIDSQPQHF. In DNA, the CDR3 is TGTGCCAGCAGCATCGACAGTCAGCCCCAGCATTTT.

In this sample, this clonotype turned up many times. V is TRBV27 and J is TRBJ2-2; D uncertain. The germline V and J ends were trimmed by 6 bases and 8 bases, with 13 bases remaining between them. This CDR3 has 13 residues. CDR1 and CDR2 from the germline V gene are MNHEY and SMNVEV (reference sequence). The CDR3 nucleotides are TGTGCCAGCAGGGACGGCTATGAGGGGGAGCTGTTTTTT. Residues: CASRDGYEGELFF.

This clonotype appeared many times. The rearrangement uses TRBV28 and TRBJ1-2; unclear D gene. Per germline, CDR1 MDHEN and CDR2 SYDVKM. The CDR3 is made up of 13 amino acids. Deletions cut 6 bases from V and 5 bases from J, with 13 bases between. The CDR3 protein is CASRGIEVYGYTF. The CDR3, as DNA: TGTGCCAGCAGAGGTATTGAGGTTTATGGCTACACCTTC.

This clonotype was found a few times. V gene TRBV4-2 combines with J gene TRBJ1-2, with TRBD1 identical over 8 bases. This CDR3 spans 15 amino acids. Germline CDR1 LGHNA, CDR2 YNFKEQ. Losses at the gene ends were 1 base for V and 8 bases for J; bases not matched to a gene: 9. CDR3: CASSQGRGQGVGYTF. Written as DNA, the CDR3 is TGTGCCAGCAGCCAAGGGCGAGGACAGGGCGTGGGCTACACCTTC.

This clonotype was picked up a small number of times. The chain carries TRBV25-1 and TRBJ2-7, with a possible D match to TRBD1 (5 bases). The CDR3 length is 13 residues. Germline CDR1 reads MGHDK; CDR2 reads SYGVNS. V was pared by 4 bases and J by 2 bases, with 9 bases between. The CDR3 region is CASSGGRAYEQYF. The CDR3 DNA follows: TGTGCCAGCAGTGGTGGCAGGGCCTACGAGCAGTACTTC.

This clonotype has a count of ten or more. The chain combines TRBV7-9 with TRBJ1-2; D possibly corresponds to TRBD1 (6 bases). V lost 1 base and J lost 2, with 8 bases in between. The CDR3 contains 14 residues. Germline V gene sequence: CDR1 SEHNR, CDR2 FQNEAQ (reference sequence). The CDR3 here is CASSLDRDNYGYTF. CDR3 nucleotides: TGTGCCAGCAGCTTAGACAGGGACAACTATGGCTACACCTTC.

This clonotype showed up just a few times. This chain joins TRBV20-1 and TRBJ1-2; the match to TRBD1 covers 10 bases. Germline assignment: CDR1 DFQATT and CDR2 SNEGSKA (reference sequence). The CDR3 sequence is 14 residues long. The junction had 10 bases not matched to a gene; V was cut back by 8 bases and J by 4 bases. CDR3 DNA sequence: TGCAGTACCTTATCGGGGACAGGGGTCTATGGCTACACCTTC. Translating it yields CSTLSGTGVYGYTF.

Only a few counts were recorded for this clonotype. CDR3 bases: TGCGCCAGCAGCTCTCGGGTCGGCTCCTACAATGAGCAGTTCTTC. This codes for CASSSRVGSYNEQFF. This chain connects TRBV4-1 to TRBJ2-1; no firm D call. The CDR3 loop spans 15 amino acids. Germline V lookup: CDR1 MGHRA, CDR2 YSYEKL. Between the trimmed V and J ends, which lost 5 bases and 0 bases, there was a span of 11 bases.

In its sample, this clonotype was seen a few times. This chain joins TRBV20-1 and TRBJ2-3; 8 bases agree with TRBD2. Germline V gene sequence: CDR1 DFQATT, CDR2 SNEGSKA (reference sequence). Unmatched junction bases numbered 9, after V lost 6 bases and J lost 1 base. The CDR3 totals 15 residues. The CDR3 sequence is CSAGLAHRRTDTQYF. CDR3 coding DNA: TGCAGTGCCGGACTAGCCCACCGGCGCACAGATACGCAGTATTTT.

This clonotype appeared a few times. V and J are TRBV16 and TRBJ2-5; D not certain. The CDR3 has 16 residues. Germline values: CDR1 KGHSY, CDR2 FQNENV. V was trimmed by 0 bases and J by 3 bases, leaving 14 bases between them. In DNA, the CDR3 is TGTGCCAGCAGCCAATCGTTGGGTAGGCTTGAAGAGACCCAGTACTTC. It is translated as CASSQSLGRLEETQYF.

This clonotype was detected a few times. The V and J genes are TRBV20-1 and TRBJ2-1; 13 nucleotides agree with TRBD2. The CDR3 consists of 18 residues. CDR1 is DFQATT and CDR2 is SNEGSKA in the germline V gene (reference sequence). J lost 0 bases, V lost 1 base, and 6 bases had no gene match. The CDR3 sequence is CSARVGLAGLVSYNEQFF. The CDR3 DNA follows: TGCAGTGCTAGAGTGGGACTAGCGGGACTCGTCTCCTACAATGAGCAGTTCTTC.

In its sample, this clonotype was seen a few times. V usage is TRBV28 and J usage is TRBJ2-3; D unclear. The CDR3 loop spans 15 amino acids. In germline, CDR1 is MDHEN, CDR2 SYDVKM. The ends were cut back, 3 bases at V and 1 base at J, with 11 bases in the middle. This chain's CDR3 is CASSLAQARTDTQYF. CDR3 nucleotides: TGTGCCAGCAGTTTGGCGCAGGCCCGCACAGATACGCAGTATTTT.

This clonotype was seen more than once but under ten times. V is TRBV3-1 and J is TRBJ1-1; D not certain. The germline V and J ends were trimmed by 2 bases and 8 bases, with 12 bases remaining between them. Germline V gene data show CDR1 as LGHDT and CDR2 as YNNKEL (reference sequence). There are 13 residues in the CDR3. This CDR3 reads CASSQSLQSEAFF. DNA for the CDR3: TGTGCCAGCAGCCAATCTTTGCAGTCCGAAGCTTTCTTT. The full variable domain, rest sourced from reference TRBV3-1 and TRBJ1-1, is DTAVSQTPKYLVTQMGNDKSIKCEQNLGHDTMYWYKQDSKKFLKIMFSYNNKELIINETVPNRFSPKSPDKAHLNLHINSLELGDSAVYFCASSQSLQSEAFFGQGTRLTVV.

The chain links TRBV29-1 to TRBJ1-1, with 7 nucleotides matching TRBD1. CDR3 size: 13 residues. The V gene end was trimmed by 7 bases and the J gene end by 2 bases; junction bases not matched to a gene: 7. From germline, CDR1 is SQVTM and CDR2 ANQGSEA. The CDR3 protein is CSASGQENTEAFF. The CDR3 DNA follows: TGCAGCGCTAGCGGACAGGAAAACACTGAAGCTTTCTTT. Using reference TRBV29-1 and TRBJ1-1 for the parts outside the CDR3, the full variable domain is SAVISQKPSRDICQRGTSLTIQCQVDSQVTMMFWYRQQPGQSLTLIATANQGSEATYESGFVIDKFPISRPNLTFSTLTVSNMSPEDSSIYLCSASGQENTEAFFGQGTRLTVV.

V gene TRBV7-9 combines with J gene TRBJ2-3; D remains unclear. This CDR3 has 17 amino acids. V lost 0 bases and J lost 6, with 19 bases in between. Per the germline V gene, CDR1 is SEHNR and CDR2 is FQNEAQ (reference sequence). This CDR3 reads CASSLANDWTGPDTQYF. The CDR3 region has the DNA TGTGCCAGCAGCTTAGCGAATGATTGGACCGGGCCGGATACGCAGTATTTT.

The sample holds many counts of this clonotype. This chain connects TRBV25-1 to TRBJ1-4; 8 positions agree with TRBD1. The CDR3 has 13 amino acids. Germline V lookup: CDR1 MGHDK, CDR2 SYGVNS. V was clipped by 3 bases and J by 10 bases; unmatched bases: 4. CDR3 region: CASSDAGGGKLFF. CDR3 coding DNA: TGTGCCAGCAGTGATGCAGGGGGCGGAAAACTGTTTTTT.

J is TRBJ1-1 and V is TRBV4-1, with TRBD1 matching 7 bases. The CDR3 covers 13 residues. The germline V gene encodes CDR1 MGHRA and CDR2 YSYEKL. V lost 7 bases and J lost 5; bases outside the gene matches: 7. CDR3 residues: CASKTGFGTEAFF. Written as DNA, the CDR3 is TGCGCCAGCAAGACAGGGTTCGGAACTGAAGCTTTCTTT.

The chain uses TRBV20-1 and TRBJ2-2; 10 positions agree with TRBD2. CDR1 DFQATT and CDR2 SNEGSKA come from the germline V gene (reference sequence). The V segment lost 3 bases and the J segment 4 bases; nucleotides outside the gene matches: 5. This CDR3 contains 15 residues. The CDR3 nucleotides read TGCAGTGCTAGCCGGCTAGCGGGAGCCACCGGGGAGCTGTTTTTT. Translating gives CSASRLAGATGELFF.

The chain employs TRBV12-3 or TRBV12-4 and TRBJ1-6; 9 bases are shared with TRBD1. The CDR3 runs to 14 residues. The V and J ends lost 5 bases and 9 bases, in that order; junction bases with no gene match: 5. The chain's CDR3 is CASSLGTGSSPLHF. The CDR3 DNA is TGTGCCAGCAGTCTCGGGACAGGGTCTTCACCCCTCCACTTT.

The chain links TRBV5-1 to TRBJ2-1, with D possibly matching TRBD2 (5 bases). There are 15 residues in the CDR3. CDR1 and CDR2 (germline): SGHRS, YFSETQ. Trimming shortened V by 5 bases and J by 0 bases, and 12 bases separated the two germline ends. CDR3 sequence reads: CASSQGGFSYNEQFF. Here the CDR3 DNA reads TGCGCCAGCAGTCAAGGAGGCTTCTCCTACAATGAGCAGTTCTTC.